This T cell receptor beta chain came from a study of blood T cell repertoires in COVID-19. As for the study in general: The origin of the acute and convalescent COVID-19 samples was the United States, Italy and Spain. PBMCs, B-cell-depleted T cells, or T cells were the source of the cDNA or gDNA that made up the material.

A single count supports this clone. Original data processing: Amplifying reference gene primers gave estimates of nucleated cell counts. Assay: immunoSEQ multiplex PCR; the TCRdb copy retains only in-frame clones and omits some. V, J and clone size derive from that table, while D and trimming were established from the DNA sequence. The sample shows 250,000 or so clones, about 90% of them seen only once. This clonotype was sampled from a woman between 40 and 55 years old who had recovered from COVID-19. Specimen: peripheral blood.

CDR3 in amino acids: CASSTGGGWETQYF. CDR3 nucleotide sequence: TGTGCCAGCAGCACAGGGGGAGGGTGGGAGACCCAGTACTTC. V gene TRBV7-8 combines with J gene TRBJ2-5; a possible D gene is TRBD1 (8 bases). The CDR3 length is 14 residues. Trimming removed 5 bases from V and 5 bases from J, with 15 bases in between. In germline, CDR1 is SGHVS, CDR2 FQNEAQ.